This is a list of T cell receptor beta chains from one sample in a study of human T cells and chemical hapten exposure. TCRdb called the RACE reads again in MiXCR, with one record for every CDR3 protein. This sample carries about 82,000 distinct CDR3 sequences, around 10% of them seen once, and the ten largest clones take about 4%. The sample consisted of whole blood, taken in connection with sensitization to the hapten diphenylcyclopropenone (DPC). Receptor source: a woman aged 45-65 years with alopecia areata. Some clones in this sample may be carry-over from other donors' samples. The CDR3 runs from the conserved cysteine through the conserved F or W. Each record gives: CDR3 protein, CDR3 DNA, D gene, J gene, V gene, clone size. D genes are given only for firm matches. Rows may omit the clone size; those that give it use once, few, many or a size class.

CDR3aa: CASSPPTGTHGYTF
CDR3nt: TGTGCCAGCTCACCACCGACAGGGACCCATGGCTACACCTTC
d_gene: TRBD1
j_gene: TRBJ1-2
v_gene: TRBV18
abundance: .

CDR3aa: CASSPQGGQAYF
CDR3nt: TGTGCCAGCAGCCCCCAGGGGGGCCAGGCGTATTTT
d_gene: .
j_gene: TRBJ2-3
v_gene: TRBV11-2
abundance: .

CDR3aa: CASSQAGTGIYEQFF
CDR3nt: TGCGCCAGCAGCCAAGCCGGGACGGGGATCTATGAGCAGTTCTTC
d_gene: .
j_gene: TRBJ2-1
v_gene: TRBV4-1
abundance: medium-sized

CDR3aa: CASSSPEKLFF
CDR3nt: TGTGCCAGCAGTTCACCGGAAAAACTGTTTTTT
d_gene: .
j_gene: TRBJ1-4
v_gene: TRBV28
abundance: .

CDR3aa: CGAPSNYGYTF
CDR3nt: TGCGGCGCACCATCGAACTATGGCTACACCTTC
d_gene: .
j_gene: TRBJ1-2
v_gene: TRBV29-1
abundance: .

CDR3aa: CASSVGRINNSPLHF
CDR3nt: TGTGCCAGCAGCGTAGGGAGAATCAATAATTCACCCCTCCACTTT
d_gene: .
j_gene: TRBJ1-6
v_gene: TRBV9
abundance: .

CDR3aa: CASSQDTSYYEQYF
CDR3nt: TGCGCCAGCAGCCAAGATACATCATACTACGAGCAGTACTTC
d_gene: .
j_gene: TRBJ2-7
v_gene: TRBV4-3
abundance: many

CDR3aa: CASARTGGSNTEAFF
CDR3nt: TGTGCCAGCGCCCGGACAGGGGGCTCAAACACTGAAGCTTTCTTT
d_gene: TRBD1
j_gene: TRBJ1-1
v_gene: TRBV6-2/TRBV6-3
abundance: many

CDR3aa: CASSSEGGGTDTQYF
CDR3nt: TGTGCCAGCAGCTCGGAAGGGGGAGGCACAGATACGCAGTATTTT
d_gene: .
j_gene: TRBJ2-3
v_gene: TRBV5-4
abundance: .

CDR3aa: CASSALQGEGDNYGYTF
CDR3nt: TGTGCCAGCAGTGCCTTACAGGGGGAGGGCGATAACTATGGCTACACCTTC
d_gene: TRBD1
j_gene: TRBJ1-2
v_gene: TRBV28
abundance: few

CDR3aa: CASSPKIGGEQFF
CDR3nt: TGTGCCAGCAGCCCGAAGATAGGTGGTGAGCAGTTCTTC
d_gene: .
j_gene: TRBJ2-1
v_gene: TRBV7-3
abundance: few

CDR3aa: CASSPSRGTDTEAFF
CDR3nt: TGTGCCAGCTCACCCTCGAGGGGCACGGACACTGAAGCTTTCTTT
d_gene: .
j_gene: TRBJ1-1
v_gene: TRBV18
abundance: few

CDR3aa: CSVGTGNQPQHF
CDR3nt: TGCAGCGTTGGAACAGGAAATCAGCCCCAGCATTTT
d_gene: .
j_gene: TRBJ1-5
v_gene: TRBV29-1
abundance: many

CDR3aa: CSAPATSGTLGETQYF
CDR3nt: TGCAGTGCCCCCGCGACTAGCGGCACCCTCGGGGAGACCCAGTACTTC
d_gene: TRBD2
j_gene: TRBJ2-5
v_gene: TRBV20-1
abundance: few

CDR3aa: CASSQPSDRKGEKLFF
CDR3nt: TGTGCCAGCAGCCAACCTTCGGACAGGAAGGGGGAAAAACTGTTTTTT
d_gene: TRBD1
j_gene: TRBJ1-4
v_gene: TRBV3-1
abundance: many

CDR3aa: CASSGQGFDTEAFF
CDR3nt: TGTGCCAGCAGTGGACAGGGGTTTGACACTGAAGCTTTCTTT
d_gene: TRBD1
j_gene: TRBJ1-1
v_gene: TRBV25-1
abundance: few

CDR3aa: CASRHQVVGTEAFF
CDR3nt: TGTGCCAGCAGACACCAGGTGGTTGGCACTGAAGCTTTCTTT
d_gene: .
j_gene: TRBJ1-1
v_gene: TRBV28
abundance: many

CDR3aa: CASSLPGQGLSGNTIYF
CDR3nt: TGTGCCAGCAGCTTACCGGGACAGGGTCTCTCTGGAAACACCATATATTTT
d_gene: TRBD1
j_gene: TRBJ1-3
v_gene: TRBV7-9
abundance: many

CDR3aa: CSVEDRQGRYEQYF
CDR3nt: TGCAGCGTTGAAGATAGGCAGGGAAGGTACGAGCAGTACTTC
d_gene: .
j_gene: TRBJ2-7
v_gene: TRBV29-1
abundance: few

CDR3aa: CASSARTNTGELFF
CDR3nt: TGTGCCAGCAGCGCGAGAACGAACACCGGGGAGCTGTTTTTT
d_gene: .
j_gene: TRBJ2-2
v_gene: TRBV12-3/TRBV12-4
abundance: many

CDR3aa: CASSQAKDRFEAFF
CDR3nt: TGTGCCAGCAGTCAAGCCAAGGACAGATTTGAAGCTTTCTTT
d_gene: .
j_gene: TRBJ1-1
v_gene: TRBV2
abundance: many

CDR3aa: CSASSWGAYGYTF
CDR3nt: TGCAGTGCTTCCTCATGGGGGGCCTATGGCTACACCTTC
d_gene: .
j_gene: TRBJ1-2
v_gene: TRBV20-1
abundance: many

CDR3aa: CSARRPGGQPQHF
CDR3nt: TGCAGTGCTAGGCGGCCAGGGGGTCAGCCCCAGCATTTT
d_gene: TRBD1
j_gene: TRBJ1-5
v_gene: TRBV20-1
abundance: many

CDR3aa: CASNVLAGASLNTGELFF
CDR3nt: TGCGCCAGCAATGTATTAGCGGGAGCGAGCTTGAACACCGGGGAGCTGTTTTTT
d_gene: TRBD2
j_gene: TRBJ2-2
v_gene: TRBV10-2
abundance: many

CDR3aa: CASSQDRAVQPQHF
CDR3nt: TGTGCCAGCAGTCAAGACAGGGCGGTGCAGCCCCAGCATTTT
d_gene: TRBD1
j_gene: TRBJ1-5
v_gene: TRBV7-9
abundance: many

CDR3aa: CASSQAGQGYGKLFF
CDR3nt: TGTGCCAGCAGCCAGGCGGGACAGGGGTATGGAAAACTGTTTTTT
d_gene: TRBD1
j_gene: TRBJ1-4
v_gene: TRBV6-5
abundance: many

CDR3aa: CASSYLSHENTEAFF
CDR3nt: TGTGCCAGCAGTTATCTGTCTCACGAGAACACTGAAGCTTTCTTT
d_gene: .
j_gene: TRBJ1-1
v_gene: TRBV6-2/TRBV6-3
abundance: few

CDR3aa: CASSQPQSYEQYF
CDR3nt: TGTGCCAGCAGCCAACCCCAGAGCTACGAGCAGTACTTC
d_gene: .
j_gene: TRBJ2-7
v_gene: TRBV3-1
abundance: .

CDR3aa: CASSAKAGAYNEQFF
CDR3nt: TGTGCCAGCAGCGCCAAAGCGGGAGCATACAATGAGCAGTTCTTC
d_gene: TRBD2
j_gene: TRBJ2-1
v_gene: TRBV7-2
abundance: many

CDR3aa: CASSDSHRSAEAFF
CDR3nt: TGTGCCAGCAGTGACTCACACAGGTCGGCTGAAGCTTTCTTT
d_gene: .
j_gene: TRBJ1-1
v_gene: TRBV6-4
abundance: .

CDR3aa: CSSPGGNTEAFF
CDR3nt: TGCAGCTCGCCCGGAGGGAACACTGAAGCTTTCTTT
d_gene: .
j_gene: TRBJ1-1
v_gene: TRBV29-1
abundance: many

CDR3aa: CSARDDTYEQYF
CDR3nt: TGCAGTGCTAGAGATGACACCTACGAGCAGTACTTC
d_gene: .
j_gene: TRBJ2-7
v_gene: TRBV20-1
abundance: .

CDR3aa: CASSLNPDTEAFF
CDR3nt: TGTGCCAGCAGCTTAAATCCAGACACTGAAGCTTTCTTT
d_gene: .
j_gene: TRBJ1-1
v_gene: TRBV7-3
abundance: few